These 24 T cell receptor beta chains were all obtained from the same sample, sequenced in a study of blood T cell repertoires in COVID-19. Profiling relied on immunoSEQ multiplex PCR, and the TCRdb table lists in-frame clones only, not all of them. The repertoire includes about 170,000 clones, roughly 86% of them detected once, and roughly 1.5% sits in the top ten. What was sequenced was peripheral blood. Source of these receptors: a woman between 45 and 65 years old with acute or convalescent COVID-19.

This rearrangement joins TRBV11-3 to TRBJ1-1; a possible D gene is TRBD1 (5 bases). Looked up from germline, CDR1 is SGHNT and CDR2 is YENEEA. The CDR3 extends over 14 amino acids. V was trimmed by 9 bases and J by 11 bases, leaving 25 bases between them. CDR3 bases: TGTGCCAGTATAAGCGGGACGCTGGCCGGGGACGCTTTCTTT. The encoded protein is CASISGTLAGDAFF.

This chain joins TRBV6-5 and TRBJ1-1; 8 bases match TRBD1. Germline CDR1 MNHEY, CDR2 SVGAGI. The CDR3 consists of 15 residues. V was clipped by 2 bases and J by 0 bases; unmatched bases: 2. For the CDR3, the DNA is TGTGCCAGCAGTTACCAGGACAGGGTGAACACTGAAGCTTTCTTT. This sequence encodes CASSYQDRVNTEAFF.

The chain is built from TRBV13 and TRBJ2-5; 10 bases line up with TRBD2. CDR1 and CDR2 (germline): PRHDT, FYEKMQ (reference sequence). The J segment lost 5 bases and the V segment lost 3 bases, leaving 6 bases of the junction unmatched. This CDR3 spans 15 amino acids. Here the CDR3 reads CASSFERGGVETQYF. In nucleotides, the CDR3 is TGTGCCAGCAGCTTTGAGCGGGGGGGCGTGGAGACCCAGTACTTC.

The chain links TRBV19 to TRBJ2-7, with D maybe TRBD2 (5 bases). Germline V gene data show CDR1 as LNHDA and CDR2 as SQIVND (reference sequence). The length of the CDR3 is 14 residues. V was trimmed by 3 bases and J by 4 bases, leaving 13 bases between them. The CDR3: CASSIRVAQYEQYF. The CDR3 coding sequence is TGTGCCAGTAGTATCCGGGTAGCGCAGTACGAGCAGTACTTC.

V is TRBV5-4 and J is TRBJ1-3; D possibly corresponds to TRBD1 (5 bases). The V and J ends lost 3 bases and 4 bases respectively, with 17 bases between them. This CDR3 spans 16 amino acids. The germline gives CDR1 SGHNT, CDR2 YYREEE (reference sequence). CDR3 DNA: TGTGCCAGCAGCTCGGGTGGCTTTCAGGGCGGAAACACCATATATTTT. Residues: CASSSGGFQGGNTIYF.

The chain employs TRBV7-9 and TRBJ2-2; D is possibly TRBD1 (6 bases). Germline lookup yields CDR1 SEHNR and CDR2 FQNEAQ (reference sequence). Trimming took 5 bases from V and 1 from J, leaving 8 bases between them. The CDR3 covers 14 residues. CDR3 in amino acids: CASSPGQNTGELFF. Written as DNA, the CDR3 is TGTGCCAGCAGCCCGGGACAGAACACCGGGGAGCTGTTTTTT.

CDR3 sequence reads: CASSSHRGWTEAFF. CDR3 DNA: TGCGCCAGCAGCTCCCACAGGGGATGGACTGAAGCTTTCTTT. The V gene is TRBV4-3, the J gene TRBJ1-1, with 7 bases aligning to TRBD1. V lost 5 bases to trimming and J lost 5 bases; unmatched junction nucleotides: 8. Germline V gives CDR1 LGHNA, CDR2 YSLEER. CDR3 length equals 14 residues.

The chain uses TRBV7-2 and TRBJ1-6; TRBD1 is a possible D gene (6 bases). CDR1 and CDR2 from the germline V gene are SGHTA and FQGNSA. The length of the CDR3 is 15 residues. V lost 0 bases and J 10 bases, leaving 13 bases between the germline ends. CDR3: CASSLALDRRSPLHF. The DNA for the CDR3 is TGTGCCAGCAGCTTAGCGTTAGACAGGCGATCACCCCTCCACTTT.

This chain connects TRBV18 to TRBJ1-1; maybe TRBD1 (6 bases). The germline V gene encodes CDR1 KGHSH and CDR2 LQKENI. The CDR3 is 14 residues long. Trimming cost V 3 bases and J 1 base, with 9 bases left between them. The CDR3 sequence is CASSPSGQNTEAFF. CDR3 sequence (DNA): TGTGCCAGCTCACCTTCGGGACAGAACACTGAAGCTTTCTTT.

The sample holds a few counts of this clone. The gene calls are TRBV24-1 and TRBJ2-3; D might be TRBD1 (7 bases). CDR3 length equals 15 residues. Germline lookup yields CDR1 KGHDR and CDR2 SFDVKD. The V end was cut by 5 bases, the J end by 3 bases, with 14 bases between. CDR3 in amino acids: CATSAETGRTDTQYF. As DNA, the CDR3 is TGTGCCACCAGTGCCGAGACAGGGAGGACAGATACGCAGTATTTT.

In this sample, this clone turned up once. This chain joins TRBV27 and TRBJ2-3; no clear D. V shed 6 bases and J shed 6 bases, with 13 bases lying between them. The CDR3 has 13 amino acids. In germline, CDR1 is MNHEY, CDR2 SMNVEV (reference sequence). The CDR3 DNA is TGTGCCAGCAGCCGGTCCCACGTGGATACGCAGTATTTT. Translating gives CASSRSHVDTQYF.

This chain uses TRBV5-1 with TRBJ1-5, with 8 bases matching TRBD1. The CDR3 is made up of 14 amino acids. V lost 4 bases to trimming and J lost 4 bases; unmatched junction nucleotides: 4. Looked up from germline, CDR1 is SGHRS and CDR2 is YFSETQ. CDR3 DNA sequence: TGCGCCAGCAGCCTACAGGGGGGAAATCAGCCCCAGCATTTT. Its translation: CASSLQGGNQPQHF. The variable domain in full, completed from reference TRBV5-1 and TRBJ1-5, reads KAGVTQTPRYLIKTRGQQVTLSCSPISGHRSVSWYQQTPGQGLQFLFEYFSETQRNKGNFPGRFSGRQFSNSRSEMNVSTLELGDSALYLCASSLQGGNQPQHFGDGTRLSIL.

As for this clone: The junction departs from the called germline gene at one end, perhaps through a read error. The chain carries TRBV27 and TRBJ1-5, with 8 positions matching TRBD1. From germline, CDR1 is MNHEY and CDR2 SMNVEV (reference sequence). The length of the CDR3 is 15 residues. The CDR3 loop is CTSSPSQGGNQPQHF. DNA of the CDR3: TGTACCAGCAGTCCCTCACAGGGGGGCAATCAGCCCCAGCATTTT.

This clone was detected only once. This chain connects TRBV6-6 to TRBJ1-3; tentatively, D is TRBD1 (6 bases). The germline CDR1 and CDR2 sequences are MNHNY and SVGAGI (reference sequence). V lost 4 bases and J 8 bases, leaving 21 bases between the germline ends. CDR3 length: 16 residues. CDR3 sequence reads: CASSSPSQGRGDTIYF. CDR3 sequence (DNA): TGTGCCAGCAGTTCACCATCGCAGGGGCGGGGGGACACCATATATTTT.

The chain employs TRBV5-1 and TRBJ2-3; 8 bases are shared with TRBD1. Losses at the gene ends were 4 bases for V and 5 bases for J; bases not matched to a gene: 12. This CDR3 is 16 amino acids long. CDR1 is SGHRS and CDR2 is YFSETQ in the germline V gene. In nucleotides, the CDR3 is TGCGCCAGCAGCCTGGACCGGACAGGGTGGGGAGATACGCAGTATTTT. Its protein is CASSLDRTGWGDTQYF.

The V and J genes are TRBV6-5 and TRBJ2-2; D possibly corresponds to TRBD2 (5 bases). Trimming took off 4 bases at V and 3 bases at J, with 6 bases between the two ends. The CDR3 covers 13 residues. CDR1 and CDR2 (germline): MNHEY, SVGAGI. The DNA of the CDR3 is TGTGCCAGCAGTTGGGGAGACACCGGGGAGCTGTTTTTT. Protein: CASSWGDTGELFF.

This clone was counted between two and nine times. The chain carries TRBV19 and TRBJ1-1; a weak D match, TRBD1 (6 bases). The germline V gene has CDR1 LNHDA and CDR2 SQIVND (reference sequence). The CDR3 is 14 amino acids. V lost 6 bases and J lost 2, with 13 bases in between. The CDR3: CASSPGGLNTEAFF. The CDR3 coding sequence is TGTGCCAGTAGCCCGGGGGGCCTAAACACTGAAGCTTTCTTT.

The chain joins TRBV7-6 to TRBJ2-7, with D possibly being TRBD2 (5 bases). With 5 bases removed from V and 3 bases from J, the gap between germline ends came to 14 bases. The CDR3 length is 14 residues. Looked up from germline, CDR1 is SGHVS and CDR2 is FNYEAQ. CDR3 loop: CASSTKTRGYEQYF. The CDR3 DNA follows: TGTGCCAGCAGCACAAAGACCCGGGGCTACGAGCAGTACTTC.

The CDR3 loop is CASSFLAGGGTGELFF. As DNA, the CDR3 is TGCGCCAGCAGCTTTCTAGCGGGGGGCGGCACCGGGGAGCTGTTTTTT. This chain connects TRBV5-1 to TRBJ2-2; 11 bases are a match to TRBD2. Germline lookup yields CDR1 SGHRS and CDR2 YFSETQ. J lost 4 bases, V lost 2 bases, and 4 bases had no gene match. CDR3 length: 16 amino acids.

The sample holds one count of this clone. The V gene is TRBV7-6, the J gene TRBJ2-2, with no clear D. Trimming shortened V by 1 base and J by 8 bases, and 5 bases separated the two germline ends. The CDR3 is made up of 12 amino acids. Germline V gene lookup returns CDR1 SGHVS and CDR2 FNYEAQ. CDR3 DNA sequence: TGTGCCAGCAGCTTAGTAGTAGGGGAGCTGTTTTTT. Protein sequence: CASSLVVGELFF.

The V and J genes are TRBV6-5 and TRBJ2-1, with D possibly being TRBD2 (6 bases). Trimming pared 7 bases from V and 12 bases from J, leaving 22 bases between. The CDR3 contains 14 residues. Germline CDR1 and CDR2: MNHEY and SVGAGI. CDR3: CASKRAGKGYGQFF. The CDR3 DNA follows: TGTGCCAGCAAGAGGGCGGGGAAGGGATACGGGCAGTTCTTC.

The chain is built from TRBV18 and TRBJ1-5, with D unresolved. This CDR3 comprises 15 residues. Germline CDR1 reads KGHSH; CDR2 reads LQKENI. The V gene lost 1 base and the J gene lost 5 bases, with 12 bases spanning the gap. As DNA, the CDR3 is TGTGCCAGCTCACCACGCGGGGATTGGGATCAGCCCCAGCATTTT. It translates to CASSPRGDWDQPQHF.

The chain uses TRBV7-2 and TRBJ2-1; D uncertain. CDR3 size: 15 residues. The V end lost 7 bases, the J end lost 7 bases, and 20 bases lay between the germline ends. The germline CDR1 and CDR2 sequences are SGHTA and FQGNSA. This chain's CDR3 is CASKLWSERGNEQFF. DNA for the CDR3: TGTGCCAGCAAACTGTGGTCGGAGAGAGGTAATGAGCAGTTCTTC.

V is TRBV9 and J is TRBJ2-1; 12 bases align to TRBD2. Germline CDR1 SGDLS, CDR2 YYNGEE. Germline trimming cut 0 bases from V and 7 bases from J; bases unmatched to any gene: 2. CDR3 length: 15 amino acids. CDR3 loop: CASSVGTSGRNEQFF. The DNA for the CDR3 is TGTGCCAGCAGCGTAGGCACTAGCGGGAGGAATGAGCAGTTCTTC. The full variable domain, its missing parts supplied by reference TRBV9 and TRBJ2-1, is DSGVTQTPKHLITATGQRVTLRCSPRSGDLSVYWYQQSLDQGLQFLIQYYNGEERAKGNILERFSAQQFPDLHSELNLSSLELGDSALYFCASSVGTSGRNEQFFGPGTRLTVL.